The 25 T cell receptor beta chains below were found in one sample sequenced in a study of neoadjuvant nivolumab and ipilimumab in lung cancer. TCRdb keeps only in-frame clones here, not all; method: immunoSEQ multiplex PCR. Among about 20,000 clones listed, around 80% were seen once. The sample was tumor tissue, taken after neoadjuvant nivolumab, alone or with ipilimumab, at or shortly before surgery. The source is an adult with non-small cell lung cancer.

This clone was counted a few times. CDR3 sequence (DNA): TGTGCCAGCAGTGAGCAGACAGGGTCGGTTGGCTACACCTTC. Encoded protein: CASSEQTGSVGYTF. The chain couples TRBV6-1 to TRBJ1-2; 7 bases map to TRBD1. The CDR3 loop spans 14 amino acids. V shed 3 bases and J 7 bases; nucleotides not matched to a gene: 8. CDR1 MNHNS and CDR2 SASEGT come from the germline V gene.

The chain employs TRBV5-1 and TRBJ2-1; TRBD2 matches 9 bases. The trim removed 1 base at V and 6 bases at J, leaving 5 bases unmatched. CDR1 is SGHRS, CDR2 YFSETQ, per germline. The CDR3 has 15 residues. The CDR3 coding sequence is TGCGCCAGCAGCTTGTTGGGACTAGCCGGCAATGAGCAGTTCTTC. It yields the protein CASSLLGLAGNEQFF.

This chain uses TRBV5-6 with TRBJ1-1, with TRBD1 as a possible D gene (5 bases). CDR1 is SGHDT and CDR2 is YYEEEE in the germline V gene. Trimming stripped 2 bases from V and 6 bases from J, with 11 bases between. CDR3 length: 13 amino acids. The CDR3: CASSFSGRAEAFF. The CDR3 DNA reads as TGTGCCAGCAGCTTCTCAGGGAGGGCTGAAGCTTTCTTT. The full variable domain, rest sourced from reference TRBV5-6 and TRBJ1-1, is DAGVTQSPTHLIKTRGQQVTLRCSPKSGHDTVSWYQQALGQGPQFIFQYYEEEERQRGNFPDRFSGHQFPNYSSELNVNALLLGDSALYLCASSFSGRAEAFFGQGTRLTVV.

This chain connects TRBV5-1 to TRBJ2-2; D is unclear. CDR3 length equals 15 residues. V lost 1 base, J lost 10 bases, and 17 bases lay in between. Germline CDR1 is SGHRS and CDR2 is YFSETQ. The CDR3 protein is CASSLRLDVSAELFF. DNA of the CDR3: TGCGCCAGCAGCTTGAGGCTAGACGTCTCCGCGGAGCTGTTTTTT.

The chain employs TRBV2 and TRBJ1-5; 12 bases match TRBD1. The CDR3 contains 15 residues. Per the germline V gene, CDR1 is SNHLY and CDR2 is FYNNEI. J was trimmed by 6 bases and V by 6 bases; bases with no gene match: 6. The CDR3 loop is CASRGDRGRSQPQHF. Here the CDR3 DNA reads TGTGCCAGCAGGGGGGACAGGGGGCGCAGTCAGCCCCAGCATTTT.

Here the CDR3 reads CASSPPRFGEQFF. In nucleotides, the CDR3 is TGTGCCAGCAGTCCCCCCCGGTTTGGTGAGCAGTTCTTC. The chain recombines TRBV2 with TRBJ2-1; D uncertain. CDR3 length: 13 amino acids. V was trimmed by 5 bases and J by 9 bases, leaving 14 bases between them. Germline-derived CDR1 and CDR2 are SNHLY and FYNNEI.

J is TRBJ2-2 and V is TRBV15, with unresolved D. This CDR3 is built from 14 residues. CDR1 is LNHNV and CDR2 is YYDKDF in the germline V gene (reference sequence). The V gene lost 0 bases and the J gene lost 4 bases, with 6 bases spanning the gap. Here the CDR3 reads CATSRESITGELFF. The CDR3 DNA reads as TGTGCCACCAGCAGAGAGAGCATCACCGGGGAGCTGTTTTTT.

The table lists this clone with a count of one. CDR3 nucleotides: TGCAGCTTTAGGGACAGGGTGAACTATGGCTACACCTTC. Translating gives CSFRDRVNYGYTF. This chain links TRBV29-1 with TRBJ1-2; 9 bases agree with TRBD1. The CDR3 totals 13 residues. The V gene end was trimmed by 8 bases and the J gene end by 2 bases; junction bases not matched to a gene: 6. Germline V gene lookup returns CDR1 SQVTM and CDR2 ANQGSEA. The variable domain in full, with the rest retrieved from reference TRBV29-1 and TRBJ1-2, is SAVISQKPSRDICQRGTSLTIQCQVDSQVTMMFWYRQQPGQSLTLIATANQGSEATYESGFVIDKFPISRPNLTFSTLTVSNMSPEDSSIYLCSFRDRVNYGYTFGSGTRLTVV.

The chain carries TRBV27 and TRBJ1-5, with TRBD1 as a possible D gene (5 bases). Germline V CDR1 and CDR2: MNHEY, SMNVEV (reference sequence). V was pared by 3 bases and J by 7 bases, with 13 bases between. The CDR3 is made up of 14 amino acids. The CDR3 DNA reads TGTGCCAGCAGTTTTGGGGCAGGGTGGCAGCCCCAGCATTTT. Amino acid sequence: CASSFGAGWQPQHF.

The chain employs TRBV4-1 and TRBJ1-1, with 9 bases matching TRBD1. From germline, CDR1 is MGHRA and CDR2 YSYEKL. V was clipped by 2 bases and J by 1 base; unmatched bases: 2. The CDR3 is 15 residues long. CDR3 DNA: TGCGCCAGCAGCCAAAGGGACAGGGCGAACACTGAAGCTTTCTTT. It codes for CASSQRDRANTEAFF.

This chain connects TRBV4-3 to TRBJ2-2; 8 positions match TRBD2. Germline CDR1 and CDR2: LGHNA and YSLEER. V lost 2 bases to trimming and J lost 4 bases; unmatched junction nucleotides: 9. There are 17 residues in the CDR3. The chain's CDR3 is CASSQSGRGYSTGELFF. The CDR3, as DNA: TGCGCCAGCAGCCAATCCGGGAGGGGCTATAGCACCGGGGAGCTGTTTTTT.

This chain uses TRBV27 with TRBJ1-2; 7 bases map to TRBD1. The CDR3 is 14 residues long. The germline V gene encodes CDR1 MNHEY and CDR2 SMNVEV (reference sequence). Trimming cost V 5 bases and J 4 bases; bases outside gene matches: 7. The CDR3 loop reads CASSLTGTVYGYTF. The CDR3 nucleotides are TGTGCCAGCAGTCTTACCGGGACAGTCTATGGCTACACCTTC.

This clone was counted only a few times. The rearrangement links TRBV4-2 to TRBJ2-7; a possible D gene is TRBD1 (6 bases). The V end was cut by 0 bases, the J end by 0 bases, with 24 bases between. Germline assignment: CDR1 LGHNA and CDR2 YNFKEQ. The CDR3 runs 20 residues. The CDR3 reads CASSQDYLGALGIGSYEQYF. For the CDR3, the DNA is TGTGCCAGCAGCCAAGATTATCTGGGGGCCCTAGGGATCGGCTCCTACGAGCAGTACTTC.

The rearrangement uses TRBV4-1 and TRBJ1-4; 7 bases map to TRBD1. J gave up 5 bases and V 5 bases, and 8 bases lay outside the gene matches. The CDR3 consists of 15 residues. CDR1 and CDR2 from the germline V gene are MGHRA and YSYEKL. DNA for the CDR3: TGCGCCAGCAGCATTGAGGGACAGAGAAATGAAAAACTGTTTTTT. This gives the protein CASSIEGQRNEKLFF.

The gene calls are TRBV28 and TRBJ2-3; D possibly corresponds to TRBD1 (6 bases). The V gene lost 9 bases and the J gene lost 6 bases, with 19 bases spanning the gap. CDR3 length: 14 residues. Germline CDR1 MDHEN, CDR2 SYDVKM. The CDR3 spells CASSLGTSYDTQYF. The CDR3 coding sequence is TGTGCCAGTAGTCTCGGGACATCTTATGATACGCAGTATTTT.

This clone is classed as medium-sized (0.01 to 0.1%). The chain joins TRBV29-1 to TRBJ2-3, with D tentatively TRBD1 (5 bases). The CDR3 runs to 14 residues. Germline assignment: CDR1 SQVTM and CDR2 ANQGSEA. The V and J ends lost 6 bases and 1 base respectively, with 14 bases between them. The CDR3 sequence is CSVRRGIGTDTQYF. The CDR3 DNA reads TGCAGCGTCCGAAGGGGAATCGGCACAGATACGCAGTATTTT.

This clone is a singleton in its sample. CDR3 amino acids: CSARTSYNEQFF. CDR3 nucleotides: TGCAGCGCCCGGACAAGCTACAATGAGCAGTTCTTC. This rearrangement joins TRBV29-1 to TRBJ2-1; D perhaps matches TRBD1 (5 bases). CDR3 size: 12 residues. V was clipped by 7 bases and J by 3 bases, with 10 bases between them. CDR1 SQVTM and CDR2 ANQGSEA come from the germline V gene.

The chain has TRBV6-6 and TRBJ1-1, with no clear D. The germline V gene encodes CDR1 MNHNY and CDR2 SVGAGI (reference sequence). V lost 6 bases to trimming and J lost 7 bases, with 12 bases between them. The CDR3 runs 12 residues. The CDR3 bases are TGTGCCAGCAGCCAGATCGCGGGTGAAGCTTTCTTT. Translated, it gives CASSQIAGEAFF.

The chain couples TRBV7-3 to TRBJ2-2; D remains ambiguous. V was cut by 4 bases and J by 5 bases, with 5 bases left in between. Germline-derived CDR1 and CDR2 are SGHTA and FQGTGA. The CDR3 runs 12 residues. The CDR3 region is CASSWGTGELFF. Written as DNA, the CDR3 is TGTGCCAGCAGCTGGGGTACCGGGGAGCTGTTTTTT. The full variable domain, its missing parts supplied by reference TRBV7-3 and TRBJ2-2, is GAGVSQTPSNKVTEKGKYVELRCDPISGHTALYWYRQSLGQGPEFLIYFQGTGAADDSGLPNDRFFAVRPEGSVSTLKIQRTERGDSAVYLCASSWGTGELFFGEGSRLTVL.

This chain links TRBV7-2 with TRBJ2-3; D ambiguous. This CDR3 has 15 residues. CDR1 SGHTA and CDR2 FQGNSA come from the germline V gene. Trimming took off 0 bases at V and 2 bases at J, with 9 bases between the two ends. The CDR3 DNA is TGTGCCAGCAGCTTAGCGGTAGCCGCCACAGATACGCAGTATTTT. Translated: CASSLAVAATDTQYF. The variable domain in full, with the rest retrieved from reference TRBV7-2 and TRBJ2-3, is GAGVSQSPSNKVTEKGKDVELRCDPISGHTALYWYRQSLGQGLEFLIYFQGNSAPDKSGLPSDRFSAERTGGSVSTLTIQRTQQEDSAVYLCASSLAVAATDTQYFGPGTRLTVL.

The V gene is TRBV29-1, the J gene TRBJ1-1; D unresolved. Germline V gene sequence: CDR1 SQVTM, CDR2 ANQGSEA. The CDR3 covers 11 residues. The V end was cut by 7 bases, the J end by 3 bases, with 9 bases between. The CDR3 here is CSAASDTEAFF. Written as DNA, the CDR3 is TGCAGCGCCGCCTCGGACACTGAAGCTTTCTTT.

The chain's CDR3 is CASKSGGMNTEAFF. The DNA of the CDR3 is TGTGCCAGTAAGTCCGGGGGAATGAACACTGAAGCTTTCTTT. J is TRBJ1-1 and V is TRBV19, with a possible D match to TRBD1 (5 bases). CDR3 length equals 14 residues. The germline V gene encodes CDR1 LNHDA and CDR2 SQIVND (reference sequence). V gave up 7 bases and J gave up 0 bases, with 12 bases separating them.

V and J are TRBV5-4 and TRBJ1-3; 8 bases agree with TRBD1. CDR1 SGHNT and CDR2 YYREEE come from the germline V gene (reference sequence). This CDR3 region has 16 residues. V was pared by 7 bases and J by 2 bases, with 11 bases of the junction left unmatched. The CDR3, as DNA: TGTGCCAGCTCCATGGGCAGGACAGGGACTGGAAACACCATATATTTT. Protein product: CASSMGRTGTGNTIYF.

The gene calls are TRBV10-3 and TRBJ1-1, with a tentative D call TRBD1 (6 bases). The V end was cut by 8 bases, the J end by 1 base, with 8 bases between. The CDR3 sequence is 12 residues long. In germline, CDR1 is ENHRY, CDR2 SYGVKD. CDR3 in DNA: TGTGCCATCGGACAGCCGAACACTGAAGCTTTCTTT. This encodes CAIGQPNTEAFF.

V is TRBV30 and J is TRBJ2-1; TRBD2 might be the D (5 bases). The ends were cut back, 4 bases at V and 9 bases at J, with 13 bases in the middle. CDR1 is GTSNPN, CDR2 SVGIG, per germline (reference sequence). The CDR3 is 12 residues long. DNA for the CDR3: TGTGCCTGGAATGGTGGAGGTGGTGAGCAGTTCTTC. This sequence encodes CAWNGGGGEQFF. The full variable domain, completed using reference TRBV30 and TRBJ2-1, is SQTIHQWPATLVQPVGSPLSLECTVEGTSNPNLYWYRQAAGRGLQLLFYSVGIGQISSEVPQNLSASRPQDRQFILSSKKLLLSDSGFYLCAWNGGGGEQFFGPGTRLTVL.